This entry lists 25 T cell receptor beta chains sequenced from one sample in a study of radiotherapy plus CTLA-4 blockade in lung cancer. The protocol was immunoSEQ multiplex PCR, while the TCRdb copy is restricted to in-frame clones and leaves out a portion. The data show roughly 93,000 clones, 82% seen once. The sample in question was peripheral blood, obtained from a patient treated with radiotherapy plus ipilimumab. These receptors originate from a human donor with non-small cell lung cancer who had a partial response to radiotherapy plus ipilimumab.

The V and J genes are TRBV5-1 and TRBJ2-5, with D maybe TRBD2 (5 bases). Germline CDR1 reads SGHRS; CDR2 reads YFSETQ. The CDR3 covers 13 residues. The V end lost 5 bases, the J end lost 2 bases, and 10 bases lay between the germline ends. The CDR3, as DNA: TGCGCCAGCAGGCCAGGAGGACAAGAGACCCAGTACTTC. Its translation is CASRPGGQETQYF.

The V and J genes are TRBV5-1 and TRBJ1-1; the D is unclear. Between the trimmed V and J ends, which lost 4 bases and 4 bases, there was a span of 11 bases. The germline V gene encodes CDR1 SGHRS and CDR2 YFSETQ. There are 13 residues in the CDR3. The CDR3 sequence: CASSDQAITEAFF. The DNA for the CDR3 is TGCGCCAGCAGCGACCAGGCTATCACTGAAGCTTTCTTT.

V and J are TRBV5-1 and TRBJ2-2; the match to TRBD2 covers 10 bases. After removal of 5 bases from V and 4 bases from J, the junction contained 11 bases not matched to a gene. CDR1 and CDR2 (germline): SGHRS, YFSETQ. The CDR3 covers 17 residues. The CDR3 sequence: CASRGLAGAGLTGELFF. CDR3 DNA: TGCGCCAGCAGGGGGCTAGCGGGAGCTGGTCTCACCGGGGAGCTGTTTTTT.

V is TRBV27 and J is TRBJ1-2, with 7 bases aligning to TRBD1. Germline lookup yields CDR1 MNHEY and CDR2 SMNVEV (reference sequence). V gave up 4 bases and J gave up 0 bases; unmatched junction bases: 8. The CDR3 consists of 16 residues. The CDR3 DNA is TGTGCCAGCAGTTCTCGGGACAGCCGGGCTAACTATGGCTACACCTTC. Protein sequence: CASSSRDSRANYGYTF.

This clone occurred a few times. V usage is TRBV5-1 and J usage is TRBJ1-5; D not certain. Germline values: CDR1 SGHRS, CDR2 YFSETQ. The length of the CDR3 is 15 residues. V was pared by 0 bases and J by 6 bases, with 13 bases between. Here the CDR3 DNA reads TGCGCCAGCAGCTTGGATTGGGCGGAGGGTCAGCCCCAGCATTTT. It yields the protein CASSLDWAEGQPQHF.

The chain is built from TRBV5-1 and TRBJ2-4; TRBD2 is a possible D gene (5 bases). The CDR3 has 15 amino acids. Germline V lookup: CDR1 SGHRS, CDR2 YFSETQ. The ends were cut back, 4 bases at V and 0 bases at J, with 11 bases in the middle. The CDR3 reads CASSPDGLAKNIQYF. Here the CDR3 DNA reads TGCGCCAGCAGCCCGGACGGACTAGCCAAAAACATTCAGTACTTC.

The gene calls are TRBV5-1 and TRBJ2-7, with TRBD1 matching over 12 bases. The V and J ends lost 4 bases and 5 bases, in that order; junction bases with no gene match: 7. Germline CDR1 SGHRS, CDR2 YFSETQ. This CDR3 comprises 15 residues. The CDR3 region is CASSGDRGRNDEQYF. DNA of the CDR3: TGCGCCAGCAGCGGGGACAGGGGGCGCAACGACGAGCAGTACTTC.

The gene calls are TRBV6-6 and TRBJ2-7; 8 bases agree with TRBD1. CDR3 length: 16 amino acids. V lost 0 bases and J lost 0; bases outside the gene matches: 4. Germline V gene data show CDR1 as MNHNY and CDR2 as SVGAGI (reference sequence). For the CDR3, the DNA is TGTGCCAGCAGTTACTCCGGACAGGGAAGCTCCTACGAGCAGTACTTC. Its translation is CASSYSGQGSSYEQYF.

The rearrangement joins TRBV5-1 to TRBJ2-2, with 9 bases matching TRBD1. The CDR3 is 15 residues long. Germline CDR1 is SGHRS and CDR2 is YFSETQ. V was clipped by 4 bases and J by 4 bases; unmatched bases: 5. The CDR3 reads CASSPGQGGTGELFF. CDR3 nucleotides: TGCGCCAGCAGCCCGGGACAGGGAGGCACCGGGGAGCTGTTTTTT. Using reference TRBV5-1 and TRBJ2-2 for the parts outside the CDR3, the full variable domain is KAGVTQTPRYLIKTRGQQVTLSCSPISGHRSVSWYQQTPGQGLQFLFEYFSETQRNKGNFPGRFSGRQFSNSRSEMNVSTLELGDSALYLCASSPGQGGTGELFFGEGSRLTVL.

The J gene is TRBJ1-1, the V gene TRBV28; perhaps TRBD1 as D (5 bases). CDR1 and CDR2 from the germline V gene are MDHEN and SYDVKM. Between the trimmed V and J ends, which lost 5 bases and 1 base, there was a span of 11 bases. The CDR3 loop spans 14 amino acids. The CDR3 DNA reads as TGTGCCAGCAGTCCCGGACAAACGAACACTGAAGCTTTCTTT. Protein sequence: CASSPGQTNTEAFF. The entire variable domain, with the rest obtained from reference TRBV28 and TRBJ1-1, is as follows: DVKVTQSSRYLVKRTGEKVFLECVQDMDHENMFWYRQDPGLGLRLIYFSYDVKMKEKGDIPEGYSVSREKKERFSLILESASTNQTSMYLCASSPGQTNTEAFFGQGTRLTVV.

V usage is TRBV10-1 and J usage is TRBJ2-7, with a weak D call TRBD1 (5 bases). CDR3 size: 15 residues. V was clipped by 0 bases and J by 1 base, with 10 bases between them. Germline loops: CDR1 WNHNN, CDR2 SYGVQD (reference sequence). The CDR3 DNA follows: TGCGCCAGCAGTGAGTCCCCAGGACAATCCTACGAGCAGTACTTC. This codes for CASSESPGQSYEQYF.

The chain joins TRBV28 to TRBJ2-1, with 7 bases lining up with TRBD2. The V gene's germline CDR1 is MDHEN and CDR2 SYDVKM. The V and J ends lost 5 bases and 10 bases, in that order; junction bases with no gene match: 14. This CDR3 contains 15 residues. CDR3 sequence reads: CASSPRGVSQWEQFF. The CDR3 nucleotides are TGTGCCAGCAGTCCCCGGGGGGTGTCCCAGTGGGAGCAGTTCTTC. The whole variable domain, filled in from reference TRBV28 and TRBJ2-1, reads DVKVTQSSRYLVKRTGEKVFLECVQDMDHENMFWYRQDPGLGLRLIYFSYDVKMKEKGDIPEGYSVSREKKERFSLILESASTNQTSMYLCASSPRGVSQWEQFFGPGTRLTVL.

The V call is TRBV7-2, the J call TRBJ1-2; 9 bases agree with TRBD1. V shed 1 base and J 7 bases; nucleotides not matched to a gene: 7. The CDR3 length is 15 residues. Germline-derived CDR1 and CDR2 are SGHTA and FQGNSA. For the CDR3, the DNA is TGTGCCAGCAGCTTAGATCGGGACAGGGATCGTGGCTACACCTTC. Amino acids: CASSLDRDRDRGYTF.

This chain uses TRBV7-8 with TRBJ2-1, with 7 bases aligning to TRBD2. Looked up from germline, CDR1 is SGHVS and CDR2 is FQNEAQ. This CDR3 has 18 amino acids. V shed 5 bases, J shed 6 bases, and the junction held 19 bases outside the gene matches. In nucleotides, the CDR3 is TGTGCCAGCAGCCCAATTAGAACTGGGCGGGAGAACGCCAATGAGCAGTTCTTC. Amino acids: CASSPIRTGRENANEQFF.

The genes are TRBV10-3 and TRBJ2-1; TRBD2 matches at 12 bases. Germline-derived CDR1 and CDR2 are ENHRY and SYGVKD. Losses at the gene ends were 9 bases for V and 3 bases for J; bases not matched to a gene: 9. There are 16 residues in the CDR3. Here the CDR3 reads CAMRPRLAGDYNEQFF. The CDR3 DNA is TGTGCCATGAGACCCCGACTAGCGGGAGACTACAATGAGCAGTTCTTC.

The chain carries TRBV9 and TRBJ2-5, with 7 bases identical to TRBD1. The CDR3 spans 15 residues. Germline V lookup: CDR1 SGDLS, CDR2 YYNGEE. The ends lost 4 bases at V and 1 base at J; junction bases unmatched: 7. The DNA for the CDR3 is TGTGCCAGCAGCACGGACAGGAGTCTCCAAGAGACCCAGTACTTC. Protein product: CASSTDRSLQETQYF.

In nucleotides, the CDR3 is TGTGCCAGCAGTCCCGGACTAGCGGGAGTGGGTGAGCAGTTCTTC. Amino acid sequence: CASSPGLAGVGEQFF. V gene TRBV6-6 combines with J gene TRBJ2-1; 13 bases match TRBD2. This CDR3 region has 15 residues. V trimming: 5 bases; J trimming: 9 bases; junction bases outside the gene matches: 7. Looked up from germline, CDR1 is MNHNY and CDR2 is SVGAGI (reference sequence).

The gene calls are TRBV15 and TRBJ2-7; weak D call: TRBD1 (5 bases). The CDR3 runs 14 residues. Trimming cost V 0 bases and J 0 bases, with 6 bases left between them. Per the germline V gene, CDR1 is LNHNV and CDR2 is YYDKDF (reference sequence). This CDR3 is CATSRDRASYEQYF. As DNA, the CDR3 is TGTGCCACCAGCAGAGACAGGGCCTCCTACGAGCAGTACTTC.

The chain links TRBV7-2 to TRBJ2-2; D is possibly TRBD2 (6 bases). CDR3 length: 16 amino acids. CDR1 SGHTA and CDR2 FQGNSA come from the germline V gene. V lost 2 bases, J lost 0 bases, and 10 bases lay in between. Here the CDR3 reads CASSLLGGPNTGELFF. The CDR3 DNA reads TGTGCCAGCAGCTTATTAGGAGGGCCGAACACCGGGGAGCTGTTTTTT.

The J gene is TRBJ2-1, the V gene TRBV5-1, with 8 bases aligning to TRBD2. Germline trimming cut 4 bases from V and 1 base from J; bases unmatched to any gene: 7. Looked up from germline, CDR1 is SGHRS and CDR2 is YFSETQ. The length of the CDR3 is 16 residues. The CDR3 loop is CASSLTSGTSYNEQFF. In DNA, the CDR3 is TGCGCCAGCAGCCTAACTAGCGGAACATCCTACAATGAGCAGTTCTTC.

The CDR3 reads CASRDSTGEQYF. CDR3 nucleotides: TGCGCCAGCAGGGACAGCACGGGGGAGCAGTACTTC. The V and J genes are TRBV10-1 and TRBJ2-7; perhaps TRBD1 as D (6 bases). The CDR3 is made up of 12 amino acids. The V gene's germline CDR1 is WNHNN and CDR2 SYGVQD (reference sequence). The V end was cut by 6 bases, the J end by 7 bases, with 13 bases between.

The chain couples TRBV18 to TRBJ2-5, with 10 bases aligning to TRBD1. CDR1 and CDR2 (germline): KGHSH, LQKENI. The V segment lost 8 bases and the J segment 7 bases; nucleotides outside the gene matches: 13. CDR3 size: 15 residues. This CDR3 is CASNTETGGDGTQYF. DNA of the CDR3: TGTGCCAGCAACACTGAGACAGGGGGCGACGGGACCCAGTACTTC.

V usage is TRBV27 and J usage is TRBJ2-2; 8 nucleotides align to TRBD1. J gave up 6 bases and V 6 bases, and 6 bases lay outside the gene matches. The CDR3 is 14 residues long. Germline CDR1 and CDR2: MNHEY and SMNVEV (reference sequence). The CDR3 DNA reads TGTGCCAGCAGCCCCGACAGGGGACCCGGGGAGCTGTTTTTT. Its protein product is CASSPDRGPGELFF.

The V and J genes are TRBV7-2 and TRBJ2-7, with D possibly being TRBD2 (6 bases). Deletions cut 0 bases from V and 7 bases from J, with 16 bases between. In germline, CDR1 is SGHTA, CDR2 FQGNSA. This CDR3 has 15 residues. CDR3 DNA sequence: TGTGCCAGCAGCTTAGCGATACCGGGACTGCGGGAGCAGTACTTC. Translated, it gives CASSLAIPGLREQYF.

The genes are TRBV5-1 and TRBJ2-3, with TRBD2 matching 11 bases. CDR1 is SGHRS and CDR2 is YFSETQ in the germline V gene. V was clipped by 2 bases and J by 0 bases; unmatched bases: 5. This CDR3 is built from 17 residues. CDR3 nucleotides: TGCGCCAGCAGCTTTGCTAGCGGGAGGCGGAGCACAGATACGCAGTATTTT. Encoded protein: CASSFASGRRSTDTQYF. Filled out from reference TRBV5-1 and TRBJ2-3, the complete variable domain reads KAGVTQTPRYLIKTRGQQVTLSCSPISGHRSVSWYQQTPGQGLQFLFEYFSETQRNKGNFPGRFSGRQFSNSRSEMNVSTLELGDSALYLCASSFASGRRSTDTQYFGPGTRLTVL.